The entry below describes one TCR beta chain. The sample originates from a study of blood T cell repertoires in COVID-19. Clones were sequenced by immunoSEQ multiplex PCR, and TCRdb holds only the in-frame ones, with some missing. The repertoire holds approximately 150,000 clones, with around nine tenths as singletons. The TCR comes from a woman aged 50 to 60 with active or convalescent COVID-19. The sample was peripheral blood.

The CDR3 region is CASSQVQGAKTEAFF. In DNA, the CDR3 is TGTGCCAGCTCGCAAGTACAGGGGGCTAAAACGGAAGCTTTCTTT. The V gene is TRBV18, the J gene TRBJ1-1, with TRBD1 matching over 9 bases. CDR3 length: 15 residues. Germline V CDR1 and CDR2: KGHSH, LQKENI. After removal of 6 bases from V and 8 bases from J, the junction contained 13 bases not matched to a gene.